These 13 T cell receptor beta chains came from one sample sequenced in a study of T cell changes during pregnancy in multiple sclerosis (dated 2019 in TCRdb). The method behind the library was the immunoSEQ multiplex PCR assay. Entries here come from immuneACCESS through TCRdb and include only in-frame sequences with V and J called. Some clones fail to appear in such tables; in the studies checked, an unresolved V gene covers under half of the shortfall, and the cause of the remainder is unknown. The sample table records about 36,000 clones; approximately 93% of these occur just once. The top ten hold 0.4% to 0.45% of the sample. The specimen was CD4+ T cells from peripheral blood mononuclear cells, collected in the first trimester of pregnancy. The receptors come from a female donor with multiple sclerosis, enrolled in a pregnancy study.

The V gene is TRBV5-1, the J gene TRBJ2-2; TRBD2 agrees at 9 bases. The CDR3 extends over 21 amino acids. From germline, CDR1 is SGHRS and CDR2 YFSETQ. With V trimmed by 6 bases and J by 5 bases, 26 bases remained unmatched. Written as DNA, the CDR3 is TGCGCCAGCAACTCGTTTTTACCCGACGGGCGGGGGGGCCATAGAACCGGGGAGCTGTTTTTT. Translation: CASNSFLPDGRGGHRTGELFF.

The chain links TRBV30 to TRBJ2-3; 7 bases are a match to TRBD2. This CDR3 has 14 amino acids. Germline V gene data show CDR1 as GTSNPN and CDR2 as SVGIG (reference sequence). V dropped 3 bases and J dropped 0; count of bases not matched to a gene: 3. The CDR3 spells CAWRDSGSTDTQYF. The CDR3 DNA follows: TGTGCCTGGAGAGATAGCGGGAGCACAGATACGCAGTATTTT.

The chain joins TRBV6-6 to TRBJ1-4; D is perhaps TRBD1 (5 bases). This CDR3 has 16 residues. Trimming stripped 0 bases from V and 8 bases from J, with 16 bases between. The germline CDR1 and CDR2 sequences are MNHNY and SVGAGI (reference sequence). CDR3 residues: CASSYSIGGEGEKLFF. The DNA for the CDR3 is TGTGCCAGCAGTTACTCCATCGGGGGGGAGGGGGAAAAACTGTTTTTT.

This sequence joins TRBV29-1 and TRBJ1-4; D is unresolved. Trimming removed 5 bases at V and 8 bases at J, with 9 bases between. This CDR3 comprises 11 residues. From germline, CDR1 is SQVTM and CDR2 ANQGSEA. The CDR3 DNA follows: TGCAGCGTTTTCGACTGGGAAAAACTGTTTTTT. As protein: CSVFDWEKLFF.

V and J are TRBV5-4 and TRBJ1-2; possible D gene TRBD1, 6 bases. V shed 4 bases and J shed 2 bases, with 12 bases lying between them. The CDR3 is made up of 14 amino acids. The germline V gene has CDR1 SGHNT and CDR2 YYREEE (reference sequence). In DNA, the CDR3 is TGTGCCAGCAGCCCGCCCGACAGGAACTATGGCTACACCTTC. Amino acid sequence: CASSPPDRNYGYTF.

The rearrangement uses TRBV5-4 and TRBJ2-3; 12 bases fit TRBD2. The CDR3 sequence is 16 residues long. The junction had 3 bases not matched to a gene; V was cut back by 3 bases and J by 1 base. CDR1 is SGHNT, CDR2 YYREEE, per germline (reference sequence). CDR3 DNA sequence: TGTGCCAGCAGCTCTAGCGGGGGGGCCGGCACAGATACGCAGTATTTT. Translation: CASSSSGGAGTDTQYF.

This chain uses TRBV28 with TRBJ2-1; 9 nucleotides agree with TRBD2. The CDR3 has 15 amino acids. The V and J ends lost 3 bases and 5 bases, in that order; junction bases with no gene match: 5. CDR1 and CDR2 (germline): MDHEN, SYDVKM. CDR3 sequence (DNA): TGTGCCAGCAGTTTTGGCGGGAGGGACCACAATGAGCAGTTCTTC. It is translated as CASSFGGRDHNEQFF.

The chain employs TRBV9 and TRBJ2-3; D might be TRBD1 (6 bases). The germline CDR1 and CDR2 sequences are SGDLS and YYNGEE. The CDR3 covers 18 residues. V was pared by 4 bases and J by 0 bases, with 21 bases between. Here the CDR3 DNA reads TGTGCCAGCAGCCCTTCCAACCGGACAGACCCTAGCACAGATACGCAGTATTTT. This encodes CASSPSNRTDPSTDTQYF.

V usage is TRBV6-1 and J usage is TRBJ2-1; D might be TRBD2 (6 bases). CDR3 size: 15 residues. The germline gives CDR1 MNHNS, CDR2 SASEGT. The germline V and J ends were trimmed by 11 bases and 3 bases, with 20 bases remaining between them. CDR3 sequence reads: CAGGLGRGLYNEQFF. For the CDR3, the DNA is TGTGCCGGCGGGCTGGGGCGGGGCCTCTACAATGAGCAGTTCTTC.

The CDR3 reads CASSPKVLWGGTGYTF. The CDR3 DNA reads as TGCGCCAGCAGCCCGAAAGTGCTGTGGGGGGGGACTGGCTACACCTTC. V and J are TRBV4-3 and TRBJ1-2; tentative D call: TRBD1 (5 bases). Between the trimmed V and J ends, which lost 4 bases and 7 bases, there was a span of 22 bases. Germline values: CDR1 LGHNA, CDR2 YSLEER. The CDR3 length is 16 residues.

The chain links TRBV12-5 to TRBJ1-1, with D hard to call. The CDR3 consists of 14 residues. The V end was cut by 0 bases, the J end by 5 bases, with 10 bases between. Germline lookup yields CDR1 LGHNT and CDR2 FRNRAP. For the CDR3, the DNA is TGTGCTAGTGGTTTGGTAGAGGGTTGGACTGAAGCTTTCTTT. It yields the protein CASGLVEGWTEAFF.

V gene TRBV27 combines with J gene TRBJ1-2, with 8 bases identical to TRBD1. This CDR3 is built from 14 residues. J was trimmed by 7 bases and V by 7 bases; bases with no gene match: 11. The V gene's germline CDR1 is MNHEY and CDR2 SMNVEV (reference sequence). The CDR3 DNA reads TGTGCCAGCAAGGGTGCAGGGGGCGAAAGTGGCTACACCTTC. Encoded protein: CASKGAGGESGYTF.

V gene TRBV27 combines with J gene TRBJ1-1; the D gene is possibly TRBD1 (5 bases). Germline lookup yields CDR1 MNHEY and CDR2 SMNVEV (reference sequence). This CDR3 is 16 amino acids long. The V and J ends lost 0 bases and 4 bases respectively, with 15 bases between them. The CDR3 region has the DNA TGTGCCAGCAGTTTATCCCCGCGGGGGAGGTCCACTGAAGCTTTCTTT. This gives the protein CASSLSPRGRSTEAFF.